The 26 T cell receptor beta chains presented below share a single source sample, sequenced in a study of T cell changes during pregnancy in multiple sclerosis (dated by TCRdb to between 2017 and 2020). The receptor library was made with the immunoSEQ multiplex PCR assay. What TCRdb holds here is the immuneACCESS table cut down to in-frame rearrangements. Part of the clones is not present; checked against another copy, under half of the missing clones reflect an unresolved V gene, and the others are unexplained. The sample records tens of thousands of clones, approximately 92% of which are singletons. The ten most abundant clones make up about 0.67% of the sample. This specimen consisted of CD4+ T cells from peripheral blood mononuclear cells, obtained in the third trimester of pregnancy. The receptors shown here come from a female donor with multiple sclerosis, enrolled in a pregnancy study.

V usage is TRBV5-6 and J usage is TRBJ2-3; D uncertain. The CDR3 sequence is 13 residues long. Germline loops: CDR1 SGHDT, CDR2 YYEEEE. V was trimmed by 0 bases and J by 5 bases, leaving 7 bases between them. CDR3: CASSLVGGDTQYF. CDR3 bases: TGTGCCAGCAGCTTGGTAGGCGGAGATACGCAGTATTTT.

The chain recombines TRBV12-5 with TRBJ2-1, with a tentative D call TRBD1 (6 bases). Germline CDR1 is LGHNT and CDR2 is FRNRAP. The ends were cut back, 5 bases at V and 0 bases at J, with 14 bases in the middle. CDR3 size: 16 residues. CDR3 sequence (DNA): TGTGCTAGTGGTACCGGGACACTGAGCTCCTACAATGAGCAGTTCTTC. As protein: CASGTGTLSSYNEQFF. Combining the CDR3 with reference TRBV12-5 and TRBJ2-1 gives the whole variable domain DARVTQTPRHKVTEMGQEVTMRCQPILGHNTVFWYRQTMMQGLELLAYFRNRAPLDDSGMPKDRFSAEMPDATLATLKIQPSEPRDSAVYFCASGTGTLSSYNEQFFGPGTRLTVL.

The chain employs TRBV5-1 and TRBJ1-4; D perhaps matches TRBD1 (6 bases). Deletions cut 4 bases from V and 4 bases from J, with 17 bases between. Germline CDR1 reads SGHRS; CDR2 reads YFSETQ. The CDR3 totals 16 residues. The CDR3 loop is CASSRGTLRNNEKLFF. CDR3 bases: TGCGCCAGCAGCAGGGGGACCCTGAGGAATAATGAAAAACTGTTTTTT.

V and J are TRBV5-4 and TRBJ2-2; the D gene is possibly TRBD2 (6 bases). The CDR3 covers 15 residues. Germline V gives CDR1 SGHNT, CDR2 YYREEE (reference sequence). The germline V and J ends were trimmed by 4 bases and 3 bases, with 13 bases remaining between them. The CDR3 sequence: CASSPGLDYTGELFF. The CDR3 DNA is TGTGCCAGCAGCCCGGGACTCGACTACACCGGGGAGCTGTTTTTT.

The chain uses TRBV9 and TRBJ2-1; TRBD2 matches 9 bases. CDR1 is SGDLS and CDR2 is YYNGEE in the germline V gene. The CDR3 consists of 15 residues. Trimming cost V 7 bases and J 6 bases; bases outside gene matches: 11. CDR3 amino acids: CASGLDSGSGNEQFF. The CDR3 DNA is TGTGCCAGCGGACTAGATAGCGGGAGTGGCAATGAGCAGTTCTTC.

The V call is TRBV6-5, the J call TRBJ2-1, with D hard to call. CDR3 size: 12 residues. V lost 2 bases to trimming and J lost 9 bases, with 8 bases between them. The V gene's germline CDR1 is MNHEY and CDR2 SVGAGI. The CDR3 is CASSYAFSEQFF. CDR3 bases: TGTGCCAGCAGTTACGCGTTTAGTGAGCAGTTCTTC.

CDR3 loop: CASSPGKTSETQYQETQYF. The CDR3 coding sequence is TGTGCCAGCTCACCAGGAAAGACTAGCGAGACCCAGTACCAAGAGACCCAGTACTTC. V usage is TRBV18 and J usage is TRBJ2-5; 8 bases fit TRBD2. The CDR3 runs to 19 residues. Trimming removed 2 bases from V and 0 bases from J; junction bases left unmatched: 14. From germline, CDR1 is KGHSH and CDR2 LQKENI.

V usage is TRBV5-1 and J usage is TRBJ2-7; 7 nucleotides agree with TRBD2. CDR1 is SGHRS and CDR2 is YFSETQ in the germline V gene. CDR3 length equals 14 residues. Trimming cost V 0 bases and J 7 bases; bases outside gene matches: 7. The CDR3 nucleotides read TGCGCCAGCAGCTTGGGACCGGGGGGTTATGAGCAGTACTTC. Its translation is CASSLGPGGYEQYF.

The CDR3 loop reads CASSESGVPLSGYTF. Written as DNA, the CDR3 is TGTGCCAGCAGTGAAAGCGGGGTTCCCCTCTCTGGCTACACCTTC. The rearrangement uses TRBV6-1 and TRBJ1-2, with no clear D. Trimming cost V 2 bases and J 7 bases, with 17 bases left between them. Germline V gives CDR1 MNHNS, CDR2 SASEGT. The CDR3 is 15 amino acids.

The CDR3 bases are TGCGCCAGCAGCCAAGATATCCGGACTAGCGGGAGCCCCTCCTACAATGAGCAGTTCTTC. Translation gives CASSQDIRTSGSPSYNEQFF. The V call is TRBV4-1, the J call TRBJ2-1; 13 bases are shared with TRBD2. CDR1 MGHRA and CDR2 YSYEKL come from the germline V gene. There are 20 residues in the CDR3. The V and J ends lost 0 bases and 0 bases, in that order; junction bases with no gene match: 8.

In this sample, this clone turned up once. V gene TRBV9 combines with J gene TRBJ2-2; D is perhaps TRBD1 (6 bases). The V gene's germline CDR1 is SGDLS and CDR2 YYNGEE. The V gene lost 4 bases and the J gene lost 7 bases, with 17 bases spanning the gap. The CDR3 is 15 amino acids. CDR3 loop: CASSPLQGRSGELFF. CDR3 coding DNA: TGTGCCAGCAGCCCTCTTCAGGGGCGGAGCGGGGAGCTGTTTTTT.

This clone has a single count. The rearrangement joins TRBV7-2 to TRBJ2-7; 9 nucleotides agree with TRBD1. The V gene end was trimmed by 5 bases and the J gene end by 3 bases; junction bases not matched to a gene: 8. From germline, CDR1 is SGHTA and CDR2 FQGNSA. CDR3 length: 15 residues. The CDR3 coding sequence is TGTGCCAGCAGCCCTGTTGGGACAGGGATCTACGAGCAGTACTTC. It yields the protein CASSPVGTGIYEQYF.

There are a few counts of this clone. This chain joins TRBV6-5 and TRBJ1-1; a weak D match, TRBD1 (6 bases). Trimming cost V 2 bases and J 2 bases, with 9 bases left between them. From germline, CDR1 is MNHEY and CDR2 SVGAGI. This CDR3 is 14 amino acids long. The DNA of the CDR3 is TGTGCCAGCAGTTACGGACAGTCCAACACTGAAGCTTTCTTT. This codes for CASSYGQSNTEAFF.

The V gene is TRBV19, the J gene TRBJ2-3; 8 positions match TRBD2. This CDR3 is 14 amino acids long. V lost 5 bases and J lost 0; bases outside the gene matches: 1. Germline V gene lookup returns CDR1 LNHDA and CDR2 SQIVND (reference sequence). CDR3 in amino acids: CASSLAGSTDTQYF. CDR3 sequence (DNA): TGTGCCAGTAGTTTAGCGGGGAGCACAGATACGCAGTATTTT.

V gene TRBV29-1 combines with J gene TRBJ2-3; D ambiguous. Germline lookup yields CDR1 SQVTM and CDR2 ANQGSEA. V shed 7 bases and J shed 2 bases, with 10 bases lying between them. This CDR3 is built from 12 residues. The CDR3 DNA reads as TGCAGCGCCCCCTCTGTCACAGATACGCAGTATTTT. This gives the protein CSAPSVTDTQYF.

The chain recombines TRBV2 with TRBJ1-5, with D possibly being TRBD1 (5 bases). V lost 8 bases and J 5 bases, leaving 7 bases between the germline ends. The length of the CDR3 is 11 residues. From germline, CDR1 is SNHLY and CDR2 FYNNEI. The CDR3 here is CASGADQPQHF. CDR3 nucleotides: TGTGCCAGCGGGGCGGATCAGCCCCAGCATTTT.

This sequence joins TRBV19 and TRBJ1-1, with D perhaps TRBD1 (6 bases). Germline V lookup: CDR1 LNHDA, CDR2 SQIVND (reference sequence). The CDR3 spans 14 residues. V lost 6 bases and J lost 1, with 12 bases in between. The CDR3 DNA sequence: TGTGCCAGTAGGGCCGACAGGTGGAACACTGAAGCTTTCTTT. Translated, it gives CASRADRWNTEAFF.

This rearrangement joins TRBV15 to TRBJ2-1, with no clear D. Trimming cost V 6 bases and J 0 bases, with 15 bases left between them. Germline-derived CDR1 and CDR2 are LNHNV and YYDKDF (reference sequence). The CDR3 runs to 16 residues. CDR3 bases: TGTGCCACCAGTACGACACGTTCGAGCTCCTACAATGAGCAGTTCTTC. The encoded protein is CATSTTRSSSYNEQFF. The full variable domain, completed using reference TRBV15 and TRBJ2-1, is DAMVIQNPRYQVTQFGKPVTLSCSQTLNHNVMYWYQQKSSQAPKLLFHYYDKDFNNEADTPDNFQSRRPNTSFCFLDIRSPGLGDTAMYLCATSTTRSSSYNEQFFGPGTRLTVL.

The chain employs TRBV7-2 and TRBJ2-5; 11 bases fit TRBD2. This CDR3 region has 15 residues. CDR1 and CDR2 (germline): SGHTA, FQGNSA. V shed 4 bases and J 4 bases; nucleotides not matched to a gene: 5. CDR3 sequence (DNA): TGTGCCAGCAGCTATCGACTAGCGGGAAGAGAGACCCAGTACTTC. It translates to CASSYRLAGRETQYF.

The V call is TRBV4-2, the J call TRBJ1-2; D may be TRBD1 (5 bases). From germline, CDR1 is LGHNA and CDR2 YNFKEQ. This CDR3 region has 15 residues. The V gene lost 0 bases and the J gene lost 3 bases, with 11 bases spanning the gap. For the CDR3, the DNA is TGTGCCAGCAGCCAAGAATCAGGAGGGGACTATGGCTACACCTTC. It yields the protein CASSQESGGDYGYTF.

This sequence joins TRBV28 and TRBJ2-4; D may be TRBD2 (6 bases). Per the germline V gene, CDR1 is MDHEN and CDR2 is SYDVKM. V lost 7 bases and J lost 8, with 12 bases in between. The CDR3 runs to 12 residues. Here the CDR3 DNA reads TGTGCCAGCACGAGAACGGGGGACATTCAGTACTTC. This codes for CASTRTGDIQYF. Full variable domain (remainder filled in from reference TRBV28 and TRBJ2-4): DVKVTQSSRYLVKRTGEKVFLECVQDMDHENMFWYRQDPGLGLRLIYFSYDVKMKEKGDIPEGYSVSREKKERFSLILESASTNQTSMYLCASTRTGDIQYFGAGTRLSVL.

The chain uses TRBV9 and TRBJ1-4; 7 positions match TRBD1. V dropped 3 bases and J dropped 1; count of bases not matched to a gene: 6. In germline, CDR1 is SGDLS, CDR2 YYNGEE. This CDR3 contains 16 residues. CDR3 loop: CASSAGTGVTNEKLFF. Here the CDR3 DNA reads TGTGCCAGCAGCGCGGGAACAGGGGTAACTAATGAAAAACTGTTTTTT.

The chain has TRBV10-3 and TRBJ2-7; TRBD2 is a possible D gene (5 bases). V lost 0 bases and J 2 bases, leaving 11 bases between the germline ends. In germline, CDR1 is ENHRY, CDR2 SYGVKD. The CDR3 has 15 amino acids. The CDR3 spells CAISESVTGTYEQYF. CDR3 coding DNA: TGTGCCATCAGTGAGTCGGTTACGGGAACCTACGAGCAGTACTTC.

The rearrangement links TRBV25-1 to TRBJ2-1; tentative D call: TRBD1 (5 bases). Germline assignment: CDR1 MGHDK and CDR2 SYGVNS. Trimming removed 2 bases from V and 12 bases from J, with 14 bases in between. The CDR3 loop spans 13 amino acids. The CDR3 DNA reads TGTGCCAGCAGTGAACCAGGGATGTCGGGGCAGTTCTTC. Translating it yields CASSEPGMSGQFF.

The chain recombines TRBV2 with TRBJ1-5; tentatively, D is TRBD1 (5 bases). Trimming shortened V by 4 bases and J by 5 bases, and 6 bases separated the two germline ends. Germline CDR1 reads SNHLY; CDR2 reads FYNNEI. The CDR3 is made up of 12 amino acids. CDR3 nucleotide sequence: TGTGCCAGCAGTGGGGGCTATCAGCCCCAGCATTTT. Translation: CASSGGYQPQHF.

The V call is TRBV5-8, the J call TRBJ2-5, with 8 bases aligning to TRBD1. V lost 2 bases and J lost 3; bases outside the gene matches: 6. Germline assignment: CDR1 SGHTS and CDR2 YDEGEE. CDR3 length: 15 residues. The CDR3 DNA is TGTGCCAGCAGCTTAATACAGGGGGTCGAAGAGACCCAGTACTTC. It specifies CASSLIQGVEETQYF.